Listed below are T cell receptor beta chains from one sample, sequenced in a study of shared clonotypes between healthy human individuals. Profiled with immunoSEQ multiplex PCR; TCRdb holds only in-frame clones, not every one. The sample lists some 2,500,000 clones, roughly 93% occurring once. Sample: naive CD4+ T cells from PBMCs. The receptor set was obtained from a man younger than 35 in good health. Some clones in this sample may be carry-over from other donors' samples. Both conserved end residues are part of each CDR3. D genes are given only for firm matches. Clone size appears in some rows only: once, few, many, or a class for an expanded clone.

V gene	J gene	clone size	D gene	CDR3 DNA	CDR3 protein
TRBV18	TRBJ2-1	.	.	TGTGCCAGCTCACCGGGGACCCCTCGACATGAGCAGTTCTTC	CASSPGTPRHEQFF
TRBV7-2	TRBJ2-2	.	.	TGTGCCAGCAGCTCCTTAACTAGAGGGGCCGGGGAGCTGTTTTTT	CASSSLTRGAGELFF
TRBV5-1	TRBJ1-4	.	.	TGCGCCAGCAGCATTAGACCCGCAACTAATGAAAAACTGTTTTTT	CASSIRPATNEKLFF
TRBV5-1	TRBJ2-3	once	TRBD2	TGCGCCAGCAGCTCTAGCGGGAGAGATACGCAGTATTTT	CASSSSGRDTQYF
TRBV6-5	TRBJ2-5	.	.	TGTGCCAGCAGTTACTCAGGGACTGAGACCCAGTACTTC	CASSYSGTETQYF
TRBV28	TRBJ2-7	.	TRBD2	TGTGCCAGCAGTCTTACTAGCGGGAGTTACTACGAGCAGTACTTC	CASSLTSGSYYEQYF
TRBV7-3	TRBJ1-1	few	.	TGTGCCAGCAGCTTAAGAGGACAGTTCGAAGCTTTCTTT	CASSLRGQFEAFF
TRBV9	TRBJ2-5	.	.	TGTGCCAGCAGCGTAGCCCAGGTAGGAGAGACCCAGTACTTC	CASSVAQVGETQYF
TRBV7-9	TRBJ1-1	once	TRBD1	TGTGCCAGCAGCTTTGGAGGGGGCGGCACTGAAGCTTTCTTT	CASSFGGGGTEAFF
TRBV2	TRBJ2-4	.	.	TGTGCCAGCAGCCAGACAGTTGTAGCCAAAAACATTCAGTACTTC	CASSQTVVAKNIQYF
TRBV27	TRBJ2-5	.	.	TGTGCCAGCAGCCGAGGGGACGAACAAGAGACCCAGTACTTC	CASSRGDEQETQYF
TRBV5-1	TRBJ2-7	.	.	TGCGCCAGCAGCACCCCGAGTGACGAGCAGTACTTC	CASSTPSDEQYF
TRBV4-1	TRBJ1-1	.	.	TGCGCCAGCAGCCCCCCGTTTCGGGGCAACACTGAAGCTTTCTTT	CASSPPFRGNTEAFF
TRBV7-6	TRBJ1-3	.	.	TGTGCCAGCAGCTTAGCCGGACGCTCTGGAAACACCATATATTTT	CASSLAGRSGNTIYF
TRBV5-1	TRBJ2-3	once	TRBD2	TGCGCCAGCAGCCGGGGTCTAGCGGGAGTATTAGATACGCAGTATTTT	CASSRGLAGVLDTQYF
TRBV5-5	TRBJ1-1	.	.	TGTGCCAGCAGCAAACCGACAGGCAGATTGAACACTGAAGCTTTCTTT	CASSKPTGRLNTEAFF
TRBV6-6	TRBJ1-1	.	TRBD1	TGTGCCAGCAGTCCCGGACAGGGCGGTCACACTGAAGCTTTCTTT	CASSPGQGGHTEAFF
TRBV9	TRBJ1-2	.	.	TGTGCCAGCAGCGCTGACCCTAAAGGCTACACCTTC	CASSADPKGYTF
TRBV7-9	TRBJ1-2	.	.	TGTGCCAGCAGCTTACCAGCCATTACCTATGGCTACACCTTC	CASSLPAITYGYTF
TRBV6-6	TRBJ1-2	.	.	TGTGCCAGCAGTTATCAAAGGACGGAGTGGTATGGCTACACCTTC	CASSYQRTEWYGYTF
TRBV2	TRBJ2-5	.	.	TGTGCCAGCAGTGGGGGATCGGGGCCCCAAGAGACCCAGTACTTC	CASSGGSGPQETQYF
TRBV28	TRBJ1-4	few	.	TGTGCCAGCAGGGGTTCTAATGAAAAACTGTTTTTT	CASRGSNEKLFF
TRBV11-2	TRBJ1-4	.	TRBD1	TGTGCCAGCAGCTTACAACTGACAGGGGGCAGGGAAAAACTGTTTTTT	CASSLQLTGGREKLFF
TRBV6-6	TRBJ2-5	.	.	TGTGCCAGCAGGACGACGGACAGCCAAGAGACCCAGTACTTC	CASRTTDSQETQYF
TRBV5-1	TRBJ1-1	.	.	TGCGCCAGCAGCTTCAGGGGCCAGAACACTGAAGCTTTCTTT	CASSFRGQNTEAFF
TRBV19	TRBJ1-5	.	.	TGTGCCAGTAGTATAGGGCGGTATCTCGGGATCAATCAGCCCCAGCATTTT	CASSIGRYLGINQPQHF
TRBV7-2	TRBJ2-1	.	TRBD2	TGTGCCAGCAGCCCACGGGGGGAATACAATGAGCAGTTCTTC	CASSPRGEYNEQFF
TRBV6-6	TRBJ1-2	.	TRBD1	TGTGCCAGCAGTTACTCACCGACAGGGGTTAGGGGTGGCTACACCTTC	CASSYSPTGVRGGYTF
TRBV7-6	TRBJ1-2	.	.	TGTGCCAGCAGCTTAGCATCCAGGGTCTCCTATGGCTACACCTTC	CASSLASRVSYGYTF